This T cell receptor beta chain is drawn from a study of T cells in localized non-small cell lung cancer. The sample holds a few counts of this clone. Repertoires were generated with immunoSEQ multiplex PCR, while TCRdb's copy carries only in-frame clones and drops some. The profile covers approximately 1,300 clones, with 38% appearing a single time and 8% taken by the ten largest. CDR3 length: 17 residues. Germline CDR1 and CDR2: SGDLS and YYNGEE. With 0 bases clipped from V and 0 bases from J, the junction kept 3 bases outside the gene matches. This chain uses TRBV9 with TRBJ1-3; 10 bases fit TRBD1. The origin of this receptor is a male donor at least 60 years old with stage III lung adenocarcinoma. Sequencing was performed on lung tumor tissue, taken before any cancer treatment. The CDR3 loop reads CASSVDGTGVSGNTIYF. The CDR3 nucleotides read TGTGCCAGCAGCGTAGATGGGACAGGGGTCTCTGGAAACACCATATATTTT.